The sequence of this T cell receptor beta chain was determined in a study of blood T cell repertoires in COVID-19. Whole-study context: The origin of the acute and convalescent COVID-19 samples was the United States, Italy and Spain. T cells, B-cell-depleted T cells, or PBMCs supplied cDNA or gDNA.

Per the study methods: Quantification of nucleated cells was approximated via reference gene primer amplification. The assay was immunoSEQ multiplex PCR, and TCRdb's table has in-frame clones only and misses some. V and J calls and clone size are as listed in that table; D and trimming were resolved from the DNA. The table lists tens of thousands of clones, around 82% of them singletons. The clonotype comes from a man aged 50-59 years with active COVID-19. Material for sequencing was peripheral blood.

The chain's CDR3 is CASSAMTGSTEAFF. DNA of the CDR3: TGTGCCAGCAGCGCAATGACAGGGTCCACTGAAGCTTTCTTT. J is TRBJ1-1 and V is TRBV9; 7 nucleotides match TRBD1. The germline CDR1 and CDR2 sequences are SGDLS and YYNGEE. V gave up 3 bases and J gave up 4 bases; unmatched junction bases: 6. The CDR3 runs to 14 residues.